What follows describes a single T cell receptor (beta chain). The data derive from a study of cytomegalovirus exposure and HLA in healthy donors. PCR was performed using 60 Vbeta and 13 Jbeta primers. Clones were sequenced by immunoSEQ multiplex PCR, and TCRdb holds only the in-frame ones, with some missing. The data contain under 200,000 clones, 55% to 80% of them seen just once; the ten biggest clones take up around 4.5%. The CDR3 is 19 amino acids. The germline CDR1 and CDR2 sequences are SGHRS and YFSETQ. Unmatched junction bases numbered 11, after V lost 0 bases and J lost 4 bases. The specimen sequenced was PBMCs. The TCR sequence derives from a woman under 30 in good health and CMV-seropositive. The chain links TRBV5-1 to TRBJ2-1; 12 nucleotides match TRBD2. DNA for the CDR3: TGCGCCAGCAGCTTGGCCGGTTGGGGACTAGCGGGTACTTACAATGAGCAGTTCTTC. Amino acids: CASSLAGWGLAGTYNEQFF.